This entry lists 19 T cell receptor beta chains sequenced from one sample in a study of early T cells in non-severe SARS-CoV-2 infection. One entry per CDR3 protein results from TCRdb running MiXCR on the 5' RACE reads. Counted here are more than 65,000 distinct CDR3 sequences, 12% occurring once; the ten biggest clones make up roughly 3.9%. Specimen: whole blood. Receptor source: an adult who was a healthcare worker with PCR-confirmed SARS-CoV-2 infection or an uninfected control (not recorded which).

The chain is built from TRBV4-2 and TRBJ2-3; 9 bases agree with TRBD2. V shed 1 base, J shed 5 bases, and the junction held 10 bases outside the gene matches. CDR3 length: 17 amino acids. Germline V CDR1 and CDR2: LGHNA, YNFKEQ. CDR3 DNA: TGTGCCAGCAGCCAAGGACTAGCGGACCGCGGGAGAGATACGCAGTATTTT. Amino acids: CASSQGLADRGRDTQYF.

The chain has TRBV29-1 and TRBJ2-7; unclear D gene. The CDR3 contains 12 residues. From germline, CDR1 is SQVTM and CDR2 ANQGSEA. This CDR3 reads CACTRLGYEQYF. CDR3 DNA sequence: TGCGCCTGCACCAGGCTAGGGTACGAGCAGTACTTC.

This sequence joins TRBV4-1 and TRBJ2-7; D is uncertain. V shed 4 bases and J shed 7 bases, with 11 bases lying between them. The CDR3 extends over 12 amino acids. The V gene's germline CDR1 is MGHRA and CDR2 YSYEKL. Written as DNA, the CDR3 is TGCGCCAGCAGCCCTAACCCCCAGGAGCAGTACTTC. This sequence encodes CASSPNPQEQYF.

This clonotype was found many times. The rearrangement links TRBV6-6 to TRBJ2-7; 10 bases are shared with TRBD1. This CDR3 is 14 amino acids long. With 6 bases clipped from V and 7 bases from J, the junction kept 9 bases outside the gene matches. Per the germline V gene, CDR1 is MNHNY and CDR2 is SVGAGI (reference sequence). CDR3 region: CASSVTGGLGEQYF. The CDR3 nucleotides are TGTGCCAGCAGCGTGACAGGGGGCCTCGGGGAGCAGTACTTC.

V is TRBV24-1 and J is TRBJ2-1; the D gene could be TRBD1 or TRBD2 (5 bases each). This CDR3 is 15 amino acids long. V lost 1 base to trimming and J lost 2 bases, with 8 bases between them. Germline lookup yields CDR1 KGHDR and CDR2 SFDVKD. Written as DNA, the CDR3 is TGTGCCACCAGTGATTTATGGGACCCCTACAATGAGCAGTTCTTC. It translates to CATSDLWDPYNEQFF.

This clonotype has at least ten counts. The DNA for the CDR3 is TGTGCCAGCAGCTCTGTGGTTACAGGGCTGGGGGGACAGGGTTGGGACACTGAAGCTTTCTTT. As protein: CASSSVVTGLGGQGWDTEAFF. V is TRBV5-6 and J is TRBJ1-1; 9 nucleotides agree with TRBD1. This CDR3 is built from 21 residues. The germline V gene has CDR1 SGHDT and CDR2 YYEEEE. V lost 3 bases and J lost 3; bases outside the gene matches: 24.

Note on this clonotype: A much larger clonotype is one base distant, so this may be a read error. The V and J genes are TRBV16 and TRBJ2-3, with D tentatively TRBD2 (5 bases). The CDR3 is 15 amino acids. Germline V gives CDR1 KGHSY, CDR2 FQNENV. The CDR3, as DNA: TGTGCCAGCAGCCAATCTCGGAGGAGCACAGATACGCGGTATTTT. It yields the protein CASSQSRRSTDTRYF.

The CDR3 spells CASSPPPGGETQYF. CDR3 in DNA: TGTGCCAGCTCACCACCGCCGGGGGGAGAGACCCAGTACTTC. The chain employs TRBV18 and TRBJ2-5, with TRBD2 identical over 7 bases. This CDR3 contains 14 residues. Germline-derived CDR1 and CDR2 are KGHSH and LQKENI. J lost 4 bases, V lost 0 bases, and 2 bases had no gene match.

This clonotype was observed a few times. The chain employs TRBV6-2 or TRBV6-3 and TRBJ2-7; a weak D match, TRBD1 (5 bases). The CDR3 covers 16 residues. Germline-derived CDR1 and CDR2 are MNHEY and SVGEGT. Trimming took 4 bases from V and 0 from J, leaving 16 bases between them. CDR3 in amino acids: CASSFSLDSNSYEQYF. In nucleotides, the CDR3 is TGTGCCAGCAGTTTTAGTCTCGACAGCAACTCCTACGAGCAGTACTTC.

This clonotype was recorded a few times. The V and J genes are TRBV29-1 and TRBJ2-5; the match to TRBD2 covers 13 bases. CDR1 is SQVTM, CDR2 ANQGSEA, per germline. CDR3 length equals 14 residues. With V trimmed by 4 bases and J by 2 bases, 1 base remained unmatched. CDR3 nucleotide sequence: TGCAGCGTTGGACTAGCGGGAGGACAAGAGACCCAGTACTTC. This encodes CSVGLAGGQETQYF.

The J gene is TRBJ2-3, the V gene TRBV3-1; 10 nucleotides match TRBD2. CDR1 is LGHDT, CDR2 YNNKEL, per germline (reference sequence). The trim removed 0 bases at V and 0 bases at J, leaving 15 bases unmatched. The CDR3 extends over 21 amino acids. The CDR3 region is CASSQEGVSGRLRASTDTQYF. The CDR3 nucleotides are TGTGCCAGCAGCCAAGAGGGAGTTAGCGGGAGGCTTCGTGCTAGCACAGATACGCAGTATTTT.

This clonotype was observed at least ten times. The rearrangement uses TRBV24-1 and TRBJ2-1; 8 nucleotides align to TRBD2. J gave up 7 bases and V 2 bases, and 9 bases lay outside the gene matches. Looked up from germline, CDR1 is KGHDR and CDR2 is SFDVKD. This CDR3 spans 16 amino acids. In nucleotides, the CDR3 is TGTGCCACCAGTGATTGGGCTAGCGGGTCTTTTAATGAGCAGTTCTTC. Protein product: CATSDWASGSFNEQFF.

This clonotype has a count of ten or more. The chain recombines TRBV11-3 with TRBJ2-3; D gene uncertain. The CDR3 spans 13 residues. CDR1 and CDR2 from the germline V gene are SGHNT and YENEEA. Deletions cut 1 base from V and 5 bases from J, with 7 bases between. The CDR3 loop reads CASSLGRLDTQYF. The CDR3 DNA reads TGTGCCAGCAGCTTAGGCCGGTTAGATACGCAGTATTTT.

The chain uses TRBV12-3 or TRBV12-4 and TRBJ2-1; 8 bases map to TRBD1. CDR3 length: 15 residues. V lost 10 bases, J lost 2 bases, and 10 bases stayed unmatched. The CDR3 bases are TGTGCCATCACCCTAGGACAGGGAGCCTACAATGAGCAGTTCTTC. This sequence encodes CAITLGQGAYNEQFF.

This clonotype came up a few times. V gene TRBV19 combines with J gene TRBJ2-1; 10 bases line up with TRBD1. The CDR3 has 15 amino acids. CDR1 and CDR2 from the germline V gene are LNHDA and SQIVND (reference sequence). With 6 bases clipped from V and 8 bases from J, the junction kept 10 bases outside the gene matches. The CDR3 here is CASSLGQGFLDEQFF. The DNA for the CDR3 is TGTGCCAGTAGCCTGGGACAGGGGTTTTTGGATGAGCAGTTCTTC.

The chain is built from TRBV3-1 and TRBJ1-1; D call uncertain. Germline-derived CDR1 and CDR2 are LGHDT and YNNKEL (reference sequence). CDR3 length: 14 amino acids. V lost 4 bases and J 5 bases, leaving 14 bases between the germline ends. The CDR3 region has the DNA TGTGCCAGCAGCCTCGGTCTGTACCCGACTGAAGCTTTCTTT. Encoded protein: CASSLGLYPTEAFF. Together with reference TRBV3-1 and TRBJ1-1, the CDR3 gives the full variable domain: DTAVSQTPKYLVTQMGNDKSIKCEQNLGHDTMYWYKQDSKKFLKIMFSYNNKELIINETVPNRFSPKSPDKAHLNLHINSLELGDSAVYFCASSLGLYPTEAFFGQGTRLTVV.

This clonotype occurred many times. This chain joins TRBV28 and TRBJ2-7, with 14 bases fitting TRBD2. V gave up 8 bases and J gave up 4 bases; unmatched junction bases: 4. This CDR3 is built from 14 residues. Germline-derived CDR1 and CDR2 are MDHEN and SYDVKM. The CDR3 loop reads CASRRLAGGYEQYF. CDR3 bases: TGTGCCAGCCGGAGACTAGCGGGAGGGTACGAGCAGTACTTC.

To note about this clonotype: A much larger clone differs by one base, so this may be a read error. The gene calls are TRBV30 and TRBJ1-1; possible D gene TRBD1, 5 bases. Germline V CDR1 and CDR2: GTSNPN, SVGIG (reference sequence). The CDR3 is 11 residues long. The CDR3 loop reads CAWSVGTEAIF. The DNA of the CDR3 is TGTGCCTGGAGTGTTGGGACTGAAGCTATCTTT. Full variable domain (remainder filled in from reference TRBV30 and TRBJ1-1): SQTIHQWPATLVQPVGSPLSLECTVEGTSNPNLYWYRQAAGRGLQLLFYSVGIGQISSEVPQNLSASRPQDRQFILSSKKLLLSDSGFYLCAWSVGTEAIFGQGTRLTVV.

This clonotype turned up a few times. The genes are TRBV29-1 and TRBJ2-7, with D perhaps TRBD1 (5 bases). Germline CDR1 is SQVTM and CDR2 is ANQGSEA. The CDR3 is 12 amino acids. Trimming took off 3 bases at V and 5 bases at J, with 11 bases between the two ends. CDR3 nucleotides: TGCAGCGTTGATCAGGGCTTGGACGAGCAGTACTTC. It yields the protein CSVDQGLDEQYF.